This T cell receptor (beta chain) originates from a study of T cell responses to AZD1222 COVID-19 vaccine. Study-level results: Reports say nearly half of spike-specific TCRs go after unmutated variant regions. White British ancestry dominated among donors, who included more females, and clonal diversity was possibly underestimated.

Sequenced by immunoSEQ multiplex PCR; TCRdb stores in-frame clones only, minus some. The sample has 70,000 to 75,000 clones; about 90% are singletons. Germline loops: CDR1 LGHNA, CDR2 YSLEER. The CDR3 has 16 residues. Trimming left V 1 base short and J 0 bases short, with 12 bases between. A single count supports this clone. Its antigen is unknown. The genes are TRBV4-3 and TRBJ1-2; TRBD1 is a possible D gene (6 bases). This TCR derives from an adult who received the AZD1222 COVID-19 vaccine. Here the sequenced sample was peripheral blood, taken 28 days after the second AZD1222 dose. The CDR3 nucleotides read TGCGCCAGCAGCCAAGCCTTCTACAGGGCTAACTATGGCTACACCTTC. Amino acid sequence: CASSQAFYRANYGYTF.